The 20 T cell receptor beta chains listed next were all sequenced from one sample in a study of T cell repertoires in cytomegalovirus infection. MiXCR was run by TCRdb on the reads, yielding one entry per CDR3 protein. The repertoire holds around 440,000 distinct CDR3 sequences, with around 11% as singletons. Sequenced sample: PBMCs. The receptors stem from a human donor in good health (CMV status not recorded). Some clones in this sample may be carry-over from other donors' samples.

For this clonotype: The junction differs from germline at one of its ends, possibly a read error. This rearrangement joins TRBV5-5 to TRBJ1-6; possibly TRBD1 for D (6 bases). This CDR3 contains 15 residues. Germline CDR1 SGHKS, CDR2 YYEKEE (reference sequence). This chain's CDR3 is CASSTDRPAYSPRHF. Written as DNA, the CDR3 is TGTGCCAGCAGCACGGACAGACCGGCTTATTCACCCCGCCACTTT.

There are many counts of this clonotype. J is TRBJ2-1 and V is TRBV5-4; 9 nucleotides match TRBD2. The CDR3 runs to 17 residues. V shed 0 bases and J 4 bases; nucleotides not matched to a gene: 8. CDR1 is SGHNT and CDR2 is YYREEE in the germline V gene (reference sequence). The CDR3, as DNA: TGTGCCAGCAGCTTGGAATCTAGGGGACTAGCTTACAATGAGCAGTTCTTC. Protein product: CASSLESRGLAYNEQFF.

This clonotype turned up a few times. This chain links TRBV5-1 with TRBJ1-1; no clear D. The V gene's germline CDR1 is SGHRS and CDR2 YFSETQ. This CDR3 region has 13 residues. Trimming stripped 2 bases from V and 4 bases from J, with 9 bases between. In DNA form, the CDR3 reads TGCGCCAGCAGCTTAAACATGGGCACTGAAGCTTTCTTT. Translated: CASSLNMGTEAFF. The complete variable domain, with remaining parts taken from reference TRBV5-1 and TRBJ1-1, reads KAGVTQTPRYLIKTRGQQVTLSCSPISGHRSVSWYQQTPGQGLQFLFEYFSETQRNKGNFPGRFSGRQFSNSRSEMNVSTLELGDSALYLCASSLNMGTEAFFGQGTRLTVV.

This clonotype was recorded many times. This sequence joins TRBV7-2 and TRBJ1-1; the D is unclear. The CDR3 is 15 amino acids. Germline V gives CDR1 SGHTA, CDR2 FQGNSA. Trimming left V 5 bases short and J 0 bases short, with 13 bases between. CDR3 region: CASSPISGMNTEAFF. The CDR3 nucleotides read TGTGCCAGCAGCCCAATATCAGGAATGAACACTGAAGCTTTCTTT.

Details on this clonotype: A much bigger clone sits one base away, suggesting this may be a read error. V and J are TRBV12-3 or TRBV12-4 and TRBJ1-2; 11 nucleotides align to TRBD1. The length of the CDR3 is 17 residues. V gave up 7 bases and J gave up 3 bases; unmatched junction bases: 13. The CDR3 protein is CASTFPDRGREYYGYTF. In DNA form, the CDR3 reads TGTGCCAGCACTTTCCCGGACAGGGGGCGAGAGTACTATGGCTACACCTTC.

The gene calls are TRBV24-1 and TRBJ2-3; 8 bases fit TRBD1. CDR3 size: 14 residues. V lost 9 bases, J lost 2 bases, and 6 bases stayed unmatched. Germline loops: CDR1 KGHDR, CDR2 SFDVKD. The CDR3 region is CATEGTGITDTQYF. The CDR3 DNA follows: TGTGCCACCGAGGGGACAGGTATCACAGATACGCAGTATTTT.

This clonotype was detected many times. This chain connects TRBV19 to TRBJ1-1; D uncertain. CDR3 length: 14 residues. With 3 bases removed from V and 0 bases from J, the gap between germline ends came to 8 bases. CDR1 LNHDA and CDR2 SQIVND come from the germline V gene (reference sequence). The CDR3 nucleotides read TGTGCCAGTAGTATGACTGGGATGAACACTGAAGCTTTCTTT. Translated, it gives CASSMTGMNTEAFF.

The sample holds many counts of this clonotype. The rearrangement links TRBV27 to TRBJ2-7; 10 nucleotides line up with TRBD2. This CDR3 has 15 amino acids. CDR1 is MNHEY and CDR2 is SMNVEV in the germline V gene (reference sequence). The trim removed 5 bases at V and 3 bases at J, leaving 7 bases unmatched. In nucleotides, the CDR3 is TGTGCCAGCAGTCCCACTAGCGGGAATGTCTACGAGCAGTACTTC. It specifies CASSPTSGNVYEQYF.

The sample holds many counts of this clonotype. Here the CDR3 reads CASSSGTAPMDTQYF. CDR3 coding DNA: TGCGCCAGCAGTTCGGGGACTGCACCAATGGATACGCAGTATTTT. The chain combines TRBV5-1 with TRBJ2-3; D is perhaps TRBD2 (6 bases). Germline V lookup: CDR1 SGHRS, CDR2 YFSETQ. V was cut by 5 bases and J by 6 bases, with 19 bases left in between. This CDR3 has 15 residues.

In this sample, this clonotype turned up many times. J is TRBJ2-7 and V is TRBV7-7; perhaps TRBD1 as D (6 bases). Deletions cut 5 bases from V and 5 bases from J, with 22 bases between. Germline assignment: CDR1 SSHAT and CDR2 FNYEAQ (reference sequence). The CDR3 has 16 residues. The CDR3, as DNA: TGTGCCAGCAGCCCACAACAGGGAGCCCCCCCGGACGAGCAGTACTTC. Translated: CASSPQQGAPPDEQYF.

This clonotype was found many times. This sequence joins TRBV11-2 and TRBJ1-2, with no clear D. The V and J ends lost 1 base and 7 bases respectively, with 16 bases between them. This CDR3 is built from 15 residues. CDR1 SGHAT and CDR2 FQNNGV come from the germline V gene. The CDR3 here is CASSLGGKGIGGYTF. In DNA, the CDR3 is TGTGCCAGCAGCTTAGGCGGAAAGGGTATCGGTGGCTACACCTTC. Full variable domain (missing parts from reference TRBV11-2 and TRBJ1-2): EAGVAQSPRYKIIEKRQSVAFWCNPISGHATLYWYQQILGQGPKLLIQFQNNGVVDDSQLPKDRFSAERLKGVDSTLKIQPAKLEDSAVYLCASSLGGKGIGGYTFGSGTRLTVV.

The gene calls are TRBV3-1 and TRBJ2-7; D is possibly TRBD2 (8 bases). CDR3 length: 12 residues. CDR1 and CDR2 (germline): LGHDT, YNNKEL (reference sequence). V dropped 10 bases and J dropped 4 bases, with 14 bases sitting between them. The CDR3, as DNA: TGTGCCACCGCGGGGGGACAGTACGAGCAGTACTTC. Translating it yields CATAGGQYEQYF.

The chain combines TRBV18 with TRBJ2-7; D call uncertain. Deletions cut 3 bases from V and 3 bases from J, with 9 bases between. The germline V gene encodes CDR1 KGHSH and CDR2 LQKENI. The CDR3 extends over 13 amino acids. CDR3 amino acids: CASSPFFGYEQYF. The CDR3 DNA sequence: TGTGCCAGCTCACCTTTTTTTGGCTACGAGCAGTACTTC.

This clonotype was detected ten times or more. The chain couples TRBV27 to TRBJ1-6, with 9 bases lining up with TRBD1. Germline lookup yields CDR1 MNHEY and CDR2 SMNVEV (reference sequence). V gave up 5 bases and J gave up 9 bases; unmatched junction bases: 8. The CDR3 runs 15 residues. Here the CDR3 DNA reads TGTGCCAGCAGTCCGGGGACAGGGACTAGTTCACCCCTCCACTTT. It translates to CASSPGTGTSSPLHF.

Ten or more counts support this clonotype. The gene calls are TRBV12-3 or TRBV12-4 and TRBJ2-3; 8 bases line up with TRBD1. This CDR3 has 14 residues. V lost 4 bases, J lost 2 bases, and 2 bases stayed unmatched. CDR3 residues: CASSWTGPTDTQYF. Here the CDR3 DNA reads TGTGCCAGCAGTTGGACAGGGCCCACAGATACGCAGTATTTT.

This clonotype came up many times. The V and J genes are TRBV11-2 and TRBJ2-3; D is unresolved. V lost 5 bases to trimming and J lost 2 bases, with 8 bases between them. Germline V gene lookup returns CDR1 SGHAT and CDR2 FQNNGV. The CDR3 has 13 amino acids. CDR3 nucleotide sequence: TGTGCCAGCAGCCGTGGGTACACAGATACGCAGTATTTT. Translated: CASSRGYTDTQYF. Complete variable domain (other parts from reference TRBV11-2 and TRBJ2-3): EAGVAQSPRYKIIEKRQSVAFWCNPISGHATLYWYQQILGQGPKLLIQFQNNGVVDDSQLPKDRFSAERLKGVDSTLKIQPAKLEDSAVYLCASSRGYTDTQYFGPGTRLTVL.

This clonotype showed up many times. This chain joins TRBV19 and TRBJ1-1; the D is unclear. Germline V gives CDR1 LNHDA, CDR2 SQIVND (reference sequence). The CDR3 is 17 residues long. The V end lost 3 bases, the J end lost 4 bases, and 21 bases lay between the germline ends. The CDR3 sequence is CASSMEAGSEESTEAFF. DNA for the CDR3: TGTGCCAGTAGTATGGAGGCAGGCTCTGAGGAGAGCACTGAAGCTTTCTTT.

The table lists this clonotype with a count of one. This chain connects TRBV9 to TRBJ1-2; unclear D gene. The CDR3 sequence is 12 residues long. Trimming pared 5 bases from V and 5 bases from J, leaving 10 bases between. Per germline, CDR1 SGDLS and CDR2 YYNGEE. The CDR3 region has the DNA TGTGCCAGCAGTGACGGAGAATATGGCTACACCTTC. This gives the protein CASSDGEYGYTF.

This clonotype was observed at least ten times. DNA for the CDR3: TGTGCCAGCAGCCTACCTGACAGACATGGCTACACCTTC. Translating it yields CASSLPDRHGYTF. The rearrangement joins TRBV7-6 to TRBJ1-2; possible D gene TRBD1, 5 bases. Germline-derived CDR1 and CDR2 are SGHVS and FNYEAQ. This CDR3 comprises 13 residues. Between the trimmed V and J ends, which lost 5 bases and 6 bases, there was a span of 13 bases.

This clonotype occurred a few times. The rearrangement joins TRBV28 to TRBJ1-5; 7 positions match TRBD1. The CDR3 has 16 amino acids. Trimming removed 4 bases from V and 1 base from J; junction bases left unmatched: 7. Germline V lookup: CDR1 MDHEN, CDR2 SYDVKM. The CDR3 protein is CASSSPYRGSNQPQHF. CDR3 nucleotides: TGTGCCAGCAGTTCCCCTTACAGGGGAAGCAATCAGCCCCAGCATTTT.